There are a few counts of the clone carrying this T cell receptor (beta chain). The antigen remains undetermined. The data belong to a study of T-cell reconstitution after alpha-beta-depleted transplantation in children. The CDR3 is 15 residues long. Trimming removed 2 bases from V and 2 bases from J, with 15 bases in between. Germline-derived CDR1 and CDR2 are DFQATT and SNEGSKA (reference sequence). Unique molecular identifiers were built into the TCRbeta library. TCRdb passed the PCR reads through MiXCR, listing each CDR3 protein once. The sample carries 200,000 to 300,000 distinct CDR3 sequences, around 25% recorded once. Study conclusions and caveats: There were reportedly several hundred expanded graft clones from which alpha-beta T cells came about two months after transplant. At day 60, the high TCRbeta diversity found in some patients originated from recipient T cells and thymic progenitors that had survived. The authors attributed T-cell counts and diversity one year after transplant mostly to newly produced T cells.

V and J are TRBV20-1 and TRBJ2-5; D ambiguous. This sequence originates from a girl aged 2-10 years with Fanconi anemia, due to receive a stem cell transplant. Material: PBMCs, obtained before TCRalphabeta/CD19-depleted stem cell transplant. The CDR3 loop is CSARFRPAFQETQYF. CDR3 nucleotide sequence: TGCAGTGCTAGATTTCGCCCAGCCTTTCAAGAGACCCAGTACTTC.